In this sample, the clone carrying this T cell receptor beta chain turned up once. Sorted subsets were amplified in replicate PCRs using approximately 200 ng DNA, about 30,000 T cell genomes. Assay: immunoSEQ multiplex PCR; the TCRdb copy retains only in-frame clones and omits some. This repertoire shows about 2.1 million clones, around 93% found once; its top ten account for more than 1.5%. This specimen comes from a study of shared clonotypes between healthy human individuals. Germline CDR1 and CDR2: LNHNV and YYDKDF (reference sequence). J lost 5 bases, V lost 0 bases, and 14 bases had no gene match. The CDR3 is 19 residues long. Terminally differentiated effector memory CD45RA+ cells were excluded from the naive CD8 cells, which were CD45RO-negative and positively selected for CCR7.

This clonotype was sampled from a man younger than 35 in good health. Some clones in this sample may be carry-over from other donors' samples. Sequenced input: naive CD8+ T cells from PBMCs. The V and J genes are TRBV15 and TRBJ2-2; 8 bases are shared with TRBD2. Here the CDR3 DNA reads TGTGCCACCAGCAGAGACAGGACTAGCCACGGGAGGGGGACCGGGGAGCTGTTTTTT. Its translation: CATSRDRTSHGRGTGELFF.